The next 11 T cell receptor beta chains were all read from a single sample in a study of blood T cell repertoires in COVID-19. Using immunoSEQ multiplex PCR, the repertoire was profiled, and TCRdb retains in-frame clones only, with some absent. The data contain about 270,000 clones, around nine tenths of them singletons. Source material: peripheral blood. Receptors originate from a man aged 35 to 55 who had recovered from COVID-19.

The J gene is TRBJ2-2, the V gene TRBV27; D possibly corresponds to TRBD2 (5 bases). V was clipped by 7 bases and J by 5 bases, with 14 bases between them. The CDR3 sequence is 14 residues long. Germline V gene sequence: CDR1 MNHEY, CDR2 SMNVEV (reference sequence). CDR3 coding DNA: TGTGCCAGCATGGAGCGGACGCAAACCGGGGAGCTGTTTTTT. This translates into CASMERTQTGELFF.

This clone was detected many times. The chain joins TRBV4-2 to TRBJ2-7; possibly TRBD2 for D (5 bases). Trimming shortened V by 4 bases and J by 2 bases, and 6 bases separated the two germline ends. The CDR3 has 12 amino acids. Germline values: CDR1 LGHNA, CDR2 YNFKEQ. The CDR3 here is CASSRTPYEQYF. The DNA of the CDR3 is TGTGCCAGCAGCCGGACTCCCTACGAGCAGTACTTC.

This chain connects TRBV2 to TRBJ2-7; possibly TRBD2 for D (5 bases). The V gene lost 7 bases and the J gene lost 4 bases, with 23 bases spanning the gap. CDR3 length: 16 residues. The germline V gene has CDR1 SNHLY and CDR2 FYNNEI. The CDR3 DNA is TGTGCCAGCACACGGACGGATAGAGGGCCTGGGTACGAGCAGTACTTC. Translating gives CASTRTDRGPGYEQYF.

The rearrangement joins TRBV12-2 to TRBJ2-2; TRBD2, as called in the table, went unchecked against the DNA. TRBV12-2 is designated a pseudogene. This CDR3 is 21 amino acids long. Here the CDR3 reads CASRLMPGGLAGATNTGELFF. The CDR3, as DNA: TGTGCAAGTCGCTTAATGCCTGGGGGACTAGCGGGGGCCACGAACACCGGGGAGCTGTTTTTT.

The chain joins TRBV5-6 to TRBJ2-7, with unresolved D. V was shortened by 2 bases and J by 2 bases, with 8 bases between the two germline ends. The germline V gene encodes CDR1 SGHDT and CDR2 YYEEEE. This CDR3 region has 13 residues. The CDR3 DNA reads TGTGCCAGCAGCTTCGGTGTAGCCTACGAGCAGTACTTC. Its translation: CASSFGVAYEQYF.

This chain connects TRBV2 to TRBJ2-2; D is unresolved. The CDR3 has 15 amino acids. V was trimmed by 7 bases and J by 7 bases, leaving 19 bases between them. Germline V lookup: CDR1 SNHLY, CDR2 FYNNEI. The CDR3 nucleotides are TGTGCCAGCAAGATAACAGAAACTGCCGGCGGGGAGCTGTTTTTT. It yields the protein CASKITETAGGELFF. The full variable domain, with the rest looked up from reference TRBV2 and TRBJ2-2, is EPEVTQTPSHQVTQMGQEVILRCVPISNHLYFYWYRQILGQKVEFLVSFYNNEISEKSEIFDDQFSVERPDGSNFTLKIRSTKLEDSAMYFCASKITETAGGELFFGEGSRLTVL.

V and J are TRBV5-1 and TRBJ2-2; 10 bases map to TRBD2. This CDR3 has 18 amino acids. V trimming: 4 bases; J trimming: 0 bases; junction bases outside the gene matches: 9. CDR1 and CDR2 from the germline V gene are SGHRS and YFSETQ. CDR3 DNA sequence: TGCGCCAGCAGCAGGGTCACTAGCGGGGCGCCGAACACCGGGGAGCTGTTTTTT. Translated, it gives CASSRVTSGAPNTGELFF.

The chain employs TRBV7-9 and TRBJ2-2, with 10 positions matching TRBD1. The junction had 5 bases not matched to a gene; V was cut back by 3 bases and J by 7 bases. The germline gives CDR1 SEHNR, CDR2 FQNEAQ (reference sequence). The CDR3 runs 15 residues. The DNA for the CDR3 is TGTGCCAGCAGCTTCCGGACAGGGGGTCGCGGGGAGCTGTTTTTT. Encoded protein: CASSFRTGGRGELFF.

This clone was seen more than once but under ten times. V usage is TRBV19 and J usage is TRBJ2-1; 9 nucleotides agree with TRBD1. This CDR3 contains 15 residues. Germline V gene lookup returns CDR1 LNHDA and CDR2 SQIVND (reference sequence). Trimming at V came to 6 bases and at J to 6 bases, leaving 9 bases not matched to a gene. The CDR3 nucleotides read TGTGCCAGTAGCCCCGGGACAGGGTTAAGCAATGAGCAGTTCTTC. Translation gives CASSPGTGLSNEQFF.

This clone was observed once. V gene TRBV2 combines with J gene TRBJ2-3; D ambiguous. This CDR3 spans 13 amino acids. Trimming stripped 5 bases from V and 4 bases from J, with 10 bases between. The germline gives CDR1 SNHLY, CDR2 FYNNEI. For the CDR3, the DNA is TGTGCCAGCAGTCAGAGACTGGCAGATACGCAGTATTTT. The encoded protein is CASSQRLADTQYF.

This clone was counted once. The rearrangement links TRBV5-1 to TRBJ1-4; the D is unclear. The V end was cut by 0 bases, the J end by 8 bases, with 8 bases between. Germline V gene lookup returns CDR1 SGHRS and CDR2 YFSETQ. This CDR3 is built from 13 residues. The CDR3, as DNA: TGCGCCAGCAGCTTGGTCACAGAGGAAAAACTGTTTTTT. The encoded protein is CASSLVTEEKLFF. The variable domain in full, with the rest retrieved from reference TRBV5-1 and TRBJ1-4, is KAGVTQTPRYLIKTRGQQVTLSCSPISGHRSVSWYQQTPGQGLQFLFEYFSETQRNKGNFPGRFSGRQFSNSRSEMNVSTLELGDSALYLCASSLVTEEKLFFGSGTQLSVL.